A single sample gave rise to the 10 T cell receptor beta chains below, sequenced in a study of T-cell reconstitution after alpha-beta-depleted transplantation in children. Unique molecular identifiers were incorporated into the prepared TCRbeta library. TCRdb analysed the PCR reads with MiXCR anew, one entry per CDR3 protein. The sample lists about a million distinct CDR3 sequences; roughly 29% were seen once. The sample in question was PBMCs, mostly from graft donor cells, obtained 360 days after TCRalphabeta/CD19-depleted stem cell transplant. The receptors derive from a boy under two years old who had a stem cell transplant for SCID, so the T cells may come from the graft donor.

The V call is TRBV5-1, the J call TRBJ2-2, with no clear D. The CDR3 extends over 16 amino acids. Trimming shortened V by 0 bases and J by 0 bases, and 9 bases separated the two germline ends. The germline V gene encodes CDR1 SGHRS and CDR2 YFSETQ. CDR3 bases: TGCGCCAGCAGCTTGGGGATCACCCCGAACACCGGGGAGCTGTTTTTT. It translates to CASSLGITPNTGELFF.

This clonotype was picked up many times. The chain links TRBV2 to TRBJ2-2, with TRBD1 identical over 10 bases. Germline CDR1 reads SNHLY; CDR2 reads FYNNEI. The CDR3 spans 13 residues. J lost 7 bases, V lost 8 bases, and 4 bases had no gene match. The CDR3 DNA sequence: TGTGCCAGCCGGGACAGGGGTGGCGGGGAGCTGTTTTTT. It encodes CASRDRGGGELFF.

The sample holds a few counts of this clonotype. CDR3 coding DNA: TGTGCCAGCCGGGAGGGAGACTATGGCTACACCTTC. Its protein product is CASREGDYGYTF. The V call is TRBV6-5, the J call TRBJ1-2, with D unresolved. The germline V gene has CDR1 MNHEY and CDR2 SVGAGI. This CDR3 region has 12 residues. Deletions cut 8 bases from V and 3 bases from J, with 10 bases between.

The gene calls are TRBV9 and TRBJ1-3, with D tentatively TRBD1 (6 bases). This CDR3 region has 16 residues. Germline-derived CDR1 and CDR2 are SGDLS and YYNGEE. V gave up 4 bases and J gave up 0 bases, with 14 bases separating them. CDR3 sequence (DNA): TGTGCCAGCAGCTCCACGGGACACCGCTCTGGAAACACCATATATTTT. The encoded protein is CASSSTGHRSGNTIYF.

The chain has TRBV4-2 and TRBJ2-5; 7 bases are shared with TRBD1. The CDR3 is 15 amino acids. CDR1 and CDR2 from the germline V gene are LGHNA and YNFKEQ. The J segment lost 1 base and the V segment lost 4 bases, leaving 6 bases of the junction unmatched. The CDR3 DNA reads TGTGCCAGCAGCCTCGGGACAGATCCCCAAGAGACCCAGTACTTC. This sequence encodes CASSLGTDPQETQYF.

In its sample, this clonotype was seen a few times. The chain couples TRBV20-1 to TRBJ2-1; D might be TRBD1 (6 bases). This CDR3 spans 15 amino acids. Per germline, CDR1 DFQATT and CDR2 SNEGSKA (reference sequence). The V and J ends lost 2 bases and 4 bases respectively, with 15 bases between them. CDR3 sequence: CSARKQGLLYNEQFF. The CDR3 DNA reads as TGCAGTGCTAGAAAACAGGGCCTCCTTTACAATGAGCAGTTCTTC.

This clonotype appeared a few times. The chain has TRBV7-9 and TRBJ2-7; TRBD2 matches at 9 bases. The junction had 13 bases not matched to a gene; V was cut back by 5 bases and J by 5 bases. This CDR3 contains 16 residues. Per germline, CDR1 SEHNR and CDR2 FQNEAQ (reference sequence). The CDR3 nucleotides read TGTGCCAGCAGCGTTAGCGGGGGTTCACCTGCCGACGAGCAGTACTTC. Its translation: CASSVSGGSPADEQYF.

The chain combines TRBV12-3 or TRBV12-4 with TRBJ2-3; unclear D gene. This CDR3 has 14 residues. The germline V and J ends were trimmed by 1 base and 0 bases, with 5 bases remaining between them. The DNA of the CDR3 is TGTGCCAGCAGTTTAGAGACAAGCACAGATACGCAGTATTTT. Translated: CASSLETSTDTQYF.

This clonotype has a count of ten or more. The chain uses TRBV18 and TRBJ2-1; TRBD1 is a possible D gene (5 bases). With 6 bases removed from V and 5 bases from J, the gap between germline ends came to 8 bases. Germline values: CDR1 KGHSH, CDR2 LQKENI. This CDR3 comprises 12 residues. The CDR3, as DNA: TGTGCCAGCTCGCAACAGGACAATGAGCAGTTCTTC. Translation gives CASSQQDNEQFF.

This chain uses TRBV20-1 with TRBJ1-2; D ambiguous. CDR1 DFQATT and CDR2 SNEGSKA come from the germline V gene (reference sequence). The CDR3 totals 13 residues. Deletions cut 5 bases from V and 0 bases from J, with 10 bases between. The CDR3 coding sequence is TGCAGTGCTGGCGAGTCGCCTAACTATGGCTACACCTTC. It specifies CSAGESPNYGYTF.